This TCR beta chain was identified during a study of CD8 T cells in ankylosing spondylitis. Trimming removed 0 bases at V and 5 bases at J, with 20 bases between. The CDR3 covers 17 residues. Germline values: CDR1 LGHDT, CDR2 YNNKEL (reference sequence). In TCRdb, the 5' RACE reads were re-called with MiXCR into one record per CDR3 protein. The sample shows fewer than 200,000 distinct CDR3 sequences, approximately 10% of them seen only once. Sequencing was performed on blood, either unsorted or a sorted T cell fraction (not recorded which). The TCR comes from a female donor with ankylosing spondylitis or in good health (not recorded which). The chain couples TRBV3-1 to TRBJ2-7; D is unresolved. CDR3 protein: CASSQDGVGIGENEQYF. The CDR3 DNA reads as TGTGCCAGCAGCCAAGATGGTGTGGGAATCGGTGAGAACGAGCAGTACTTC.